The 15 T cell receptor beta chains below all came from one sample that was sequenced in a study of blood T cell repertoires in COVID-19. Using immunoSEQ multiplex PCR, the repertoire was profiled, and TCRdb retains in-frame clones only, with some absent. The repertoire has about 110,000 clones, around four fifths of them found once; the top ten carry about 20%. Material for sequencing was peripheral blood. The receptors were gathered from a woman aged 60 to 75 with acute or convalescent COVID-19.

A single count supports this clone. The V call is TRBV5-1, the J call TRBJ1-1; D remains unclear. The CDR3 loop spans 14 amino acids. The germline V gene encodes CDR1 SGHRS and CDR2 YFSETQ. V was clipped by 0 bases and J by 2 bases, with 8 bases between them. CDR3 amino acids: CASSLGADNTEAFF. The CDR3 DNA reads as TGCGCCAGCAGCTTGGGGGCAGATAACACTGAAGCTTTCTTT.

J is TRBJ1-5 and V is TRBV6-5; D call uncertain. The V end lost 6 bases, the J end lost 0 bases, and 9 bases lay between the germline ends. The CDR3 extends over 14 amino acids. Looked up from germline, CDR1 is MNHEY and CDR2 is SVGAGI. CDR3 DNA sequence: TGTGCCAGCAGCGCGGTCGATAGCAATCAGCCCCAGCATTTT. Translation: CASSAVDSNQPQHF.

The count of this clone is one. V usage is TRBV9 and J usage is TRBJ1-5; D is possibly TRBD1 (5 bases). CDR1 and CDR2 (germline): SGDLS, YYNGEE. V was shortened by 0 bases and J by 6 bases, with 10 bases between the two germline ends. The CDR3 extends over 14 amino acids. The CDR3 protein is CASSVDGAGQPQHF. The CDR3 DNA sequence: TGTGCCAGCAGCGTAGATGGGGCCGGTCAGCCCCAGCATTTT. The full variable domain, completed using reference TRBV9 and TRBJ1-5, is DSGVTQTPKHLITATGQRVTLRCSPRSGDLSVYWYQQSLDQGLQFLIQYYNGEERAKGNILERFSAQQFPDLHSELNLSSLELGDSALYFCASSVDGAGQPQHFGDGTRLSIL.

The chain is built from TRBV5-6 and TRBJ1-1, with D uncertain. This CDR3 contains 15 residues. Germline V lookup: CDR1 SGHDT, CDR2 YYEEEE. V was pared by 4 bases and J by 0 bases, with 13 bases between. CDR3 loop: CASSPEGYMNTEAFF. The CDR3 DNA is TGTGCCAGCAGCCCGGAGGGTTACATGAACACTGAAGCTTTCTTT.

The chain couples TRBV5-1 to TRBJ1-5; 7 bases align to TRBD1. Germline trimming cut 0 bases from V and 5 bases from J; bases unmatched to any gene: 5. Germline V gene sequence: CDR1 SGHRS, CDR2 YFSETQ. The CDR3 runs to 15 residues. The CDR3 nucleotides read TGCGCCAGCAGCTTGGGCGGGACAGATGATCAGCCCCAGCATTTT. This translates into CASSLGGTDDQPQHF. Based on the CDR3 plus reference TRBV5-1 and TRBJ1-5, the full variable domain is KAGVTQTPRYLIKTRGQQVTLSCSPISGHRSVSWYQQTPGQGLQFLFEYFSETQRNKGNFPGRFSGRQFSNSRSEMNVSTLELGDSALYLCASSLGGTDDQPQHFGDGTRLSIL.

The rearrangement links TRBV10-2 to TRBJ1-5; 7 bases match TRBD1. This CDR3 has 16 amino acids. The germline V gene encodes CDR1 WSHSY and CDR2 SAAADI. The trim removed 8 bases at V and 4 bases at J, leaving 14 bases unmatched. CDR3 region: CASRPGGTASNQPQHF. The CDR3, as DNA: TGCGCCAGCCGCCCGGGGGGGACAGCGAGTAATCAGCCCCAGCATTTT.

V gene TRBV19 combines with J gene TRBJ1-1, with no clear D. From germline, CDR1 is LNHDA and CDR2 SQIVND (reference sequence). The CDR3 totals 13 residues. The V end lost 5 bases, the J end lost 3 bases, and 10 bases lay between the germline ends. The CDR3: CASSSTSHTEAFF. As DNA, the CDR3 is TGTGCCAGTAGTTCCACCAGTCACACTGAAGCTTTCTTT.

The chain uses TRBV7-2 and TRBJ2-7, with 10 bases identical to TRBD2. Trimming took 5 bases from V and 1 from J; bases not matched to a gene: 8. The CDR3 loop spans 16 amino acids. CDR1 is SGHTA and CDR2 is FQGNSA in the germline V gene. Here the CDR3 DNA reads TGTGCCAGCAGCCCAGTGGGGGGACTAGCGTCCTACGAGCAGTACTTC. It is translated as CASSPVGGLASYEQYF.

This rearrangement joins TRBV9 to TRBJ1-3; TRBD1 matches at 9 bases. The trim removed 4 bases at V and 4 bases at J, leaving 3 bases unmatched. The CDR3 contains 14 residues. CDR1 and CDR2 (germline): SGDLS, YYNGEE. The CDR3 reads CASSTDRGGNTIYF. The CDR3 DNA sequence: TGTGCCAGCAGCACCGACAGGGGGGGAAACACCATATATTTT.

The chain combines TRBV30 with TRBJ1-6; D possibly corresponds to TRBD1 (6 bases). V was trimmed by 2 bases and J by 7 bases, leaving 12 bases between them. Looked up from germline, CDR1 is GTSNPN and CDR2 is SVGIG (reference sequence). The CDR3 is 14 amino acids. The CDR3 nucleotides are TGTGCCTGGAGTTCCCGGGACACAAATTCACCCCTCCACTTT. Its protein product is CAWSSRDTNSPLHF.

The V gene is TRBV30, the J gene TRBJ1-4, with D possibly matching TRBD1 (5 bases). The CDR3 has 13 amino acids. With 0 bases removed from V and 10 bases from J, the gap between germline ends came to 12 bases. In germline, CDR1 is GTSNPN, CDR2 SVGIG (reference sequence). The CDR3 region has the DNA TGTGCCTGGAGTGTACGAAGGGGTGGAAAACTGTTTTTT. It specifies CAWSVRRGGKLFF.

Here the CDR3 reads CASNPSGGVQPQHF. CDR3 DNA sequence: TGTGCCAGCAACCCCTCGGGGGGCGTGCAGCCCCAGCATTTT. The chain employs TRBV6-5 and TRBJ1-5; a possible D gene is TRBD1 (6 bases). V shed 7 bases and J shed 7 bases, with 17 bases lying between them. This CDR3 spans 14 amino acids. Germline assignment: CDR1 MNHEY and CDR2 SVGAGI.

This clone was observed a few times. V is TRBV5-1 and J is TRBJ2-1, with 12 positions matching TRBD1. CDR1 SGHRS and CDR2 YFSETQ come from the germline V gene. This CDR3 spans 16 amino acids. J was trimmed by 7 bases and V by 3 bases; bases with no gene match: 8. The chain's CDR3 is CASSSSRDRGQNEQFF. For the CDR3, the DNA is TGCGCCAGCAGCTCCTCTCGGGACAGGGGGCAGAATGAGCAGTTCTTC.

In its sample, this clone was seen many times. The chain carries TRBV6-5 and TRBJ1-2; 11 bases are a match to TRBD1. The V gene's germline CDR1 is MNHEY and CDR2 SVGAGI. The CDR3 sequence is 15 residues long. With 5 bases clipped from V and 4 bases from J, the junction kept 6 bases outside the gene matches. CDR3 DNA: TGTGCCAGCAGTAAGGACAGGGGGCCCATCTATGGCTACACCTTC. This sequence encodes CASSKDRGPIYGYTF.

The chain recombines TRBV4-1 with TRBJ1-5, with D possibly being TRBD1 (5 bases). From germline, CDR1 is MGHRA and CDR2 YSYEKL. The CDR3 has 16 amino acids. V gave up 6 bases and J gave up 7 bases, with 22 bases separating them. The CDR3 sequence: CASSHQEGRGDQPQHF. In DNA form, the CDR3 reads TGCGCCAGCAGTCACCAAGAAGGTAGGGGCGACCAGCCCCAGCATTTT.